Each of the 4 T cell receptor beta chains below was sequenced from the same sample in a study of blood T cell repertoires in COVID-19. Clones were read by immunoSEQ multiplex PCR, and TCRdb kept only the in-frame ones, dropping some. The sample carries about 300,000 clones, around 88% recorded once. The source material was peripheral blood. The receptors were sampled from a man aged 40-49 years with acute or convalescent COVID-19.

Remarks on this clone: The same CDR3 arises from other DNA sequences in this sample as well. The chain recombines TRBV5-1 with TRBJ2-2; TRBD2 matches 10 bases. Germline V lookup: CDR1 SGHRS, CDR2 YFSETQ. This CDR3 has 16 amino acids. The J segment lost 4 bases and the V segment lost 1 base, leaving 4 bases of the junction unmatched. This chain's CDR3 is CASSLLAGGVTGELFF. CDR3 in DNA: TGCGCCAGCAGCTTGTTAGCGGGGGGAGTCACCGGGGAGCTGTTTTTT. The whole variable domain, filled in from reference TRBV5-1 and TRBJ2-2, reads KAGVTQTPRYLIKTRGQQVTLSCSPISGHRSVSWYQQTPGQGLQFLFEYFSETQRNKGNFPGRFSGRQFSNSRSEMNVSTLELGDSALYLCASSLLAGGVTGELFFGEGSRLTVL.

The genes are TRBV4-2 and TRBJ1-1; tentative D call: TRBD1 (5 bases). Germline lookup yields CDR1 LGHNA and CDR2 YNFKEQ. The CDR3 covers 14 residues. V was clipped by 4 bases and J by 0 bases, with 9 bases between them. This chain's CDR3 is CASSRRQLNTEAFF. CDR3 bases: TGTGCCAGCAGCCGGAGACAGTTGAACACTGAAGCTTTCTTT.

The chain is built from TRBV11-3 and TRBJ2-1; possible D gene TRBD2, 5 bases. CDR1 SGHNT and CDR2 YENEEA come from the germline V gene. There are 13 residues in the CDR3. V lost 5 bases and J lost 8, with 13 bases in between. The CDR3 nucleotides are TGTGCCAGCAGCCCTATGCCCGGGGATGAGCAGTTCTTC. This encodes CASSPMPGDEQFF. Variable domain in full (rest from reference TRBV11-3 and TRBJ2-1): EAGVVQSPRYKIIEKKQPVAFWCNPISGHNTLYWYLQNLGQGPELLIRYENEEAVDDSQLPKDRFSAERLKGVDSTLKIQPAELGDSAVYLCASSPMPGDEQFFGPGTRLTVL.

The rearrangement uses TRBV13 and TRBJ1-2, with TRBD1 as a possible D gene (5 bases). CDR3 length: 14 amino acids. V lost 1 base, J lost 8 bases, and 14 bases lay in between. Germline V lookup: CDR1 PRHDT, CDR2 FYEKMQ (reference sequence). The CDR3 nucleotides are TGTGCCAGCAGCTTAGCTCCGCAGGGAAGGGGCTACACCTTC. Amino acid sequence: CASSLAPQGRGYTF.